This TCR beta chain was sequenced for a study of regulatory T cells in long-lasting Graves disease. Sample time point: newly diagnosed GD, antithyroid drugs for less than 3 months. RNA isolated from PBMCs was used to make the TCR library. This clonotype was seen at least ten times. V shed 8 bases and J 5 bases; nucleotides not matched to a gene: 7. The CDR3 has 13 residues. CDR1 and CDR2 (germline): WSHSY, SAAADI. The authors built TCR beta libraries using iRepertoire HTBI primers and Arm-PCR of CDR3 regions. Each CDR3 protein is one row after TCRdb ran MiXCR on the multiplex PCR reads. The table shows about 540,000 distinct CDR3 sequences, with less than 15% occurring only once. This sample also appeared in a second study, on T cells in Graves' hyperthyroidism and ophthalmopathy.

The sample was peripheral blood mononuclear cells (PBMCs), taken at new diagnosis, from a patient treated with antithyroid drugs. The sequence was collected from a man between 25 and 39 years old with Graves disease. The gene calls are TRBV10-2 and TRBJ1-1; 8 nucleotides match TRBD1. The CDR3 DNA reads as TGCGCCAGCTTACAGGGGGTCGGGACTGAAGCTTTCTTT. This gives the protein CASLQGVGTEAFF.